These T cell receptor beta chains were read from a single sample in a study of shared clonotypes between healthy human individuals. Clones were sequenced by immunoSEQ multiplex PCR, and TCRdb holds only the in-frame ones, with some missing. The sample has under 700,000 clones; roughly 95% are singletons. Sequencing was done on a sample of naive CD8+ T cells sorted from blood. These receptors came from a woman aged 25 to 39 in good health. Both conserved end residues are part of each CDR3. A D gene is named only where the DNA matches it firmly. Some rows have no size entry. The others give once, few or many, or a class for an expanded clone.

V	size	D	J	CDR3	DNA
TRBV4-1	once	-	TRBJ2-2	CASSPQDTGELFF	TGCGCCAGCAGCCCCCAAGACACCGGGGAGCTGTTTTTT
TRBV19	-	TRBD2	TRBJ2-3	CASSPQLAGAPDTQYF	TGTGCCAGTAGCCCCCAACTAGCGGGAGCCCCAGATACGCAGTATTTT
TRBV27	-	-	TRBJ1-2	CASSLREGAYGYTF	TGTGCCAGCAGTTTAAGGGAAGGCGCCTATGGCTACACCTTC
TRBV5-1	-	-	TRBJ1-1	CASSLAGENTEAFF	TGCGCCAGCAGCTTGGCCGGGGAGAACACTGAAGCTTTCTTT
TRBV28	-	-	TRBJ1-1	CASSLYMNTEAFF	TGTGCCAGCAGTTTATACATGAACACTGAAGCTTTCTTT
TRBV27	-	TRBD1	TRBJ2-7	CASRQDRDIISGTYEQYF	TGTGCCAGCAGGCAAGACAGGGATATAATATCAGGGACCTACGAGCAGTACTTC
TRBV5-1	-	TRBD1	TRBJ1-1	CASSLDPSGGEGTEAFF	TGCGCCAGCAGCTTGGACCCCTCAGGGGGTGAGGGCACTGAAGCTTTCTTT
TRBV19	-	-	TRBJ1-5	CASSIAMQGHQPQHF	TGTGCCAGTAGTATAGCTATGCAGGGCCATCAGCCCCAGCATTTT
TRBV5-1	-	TRBD2	TRBJ2-7	CASSLAGWTSGTYEQYF	TGCGCCAGCAGCTTGGCCGGCTGGACTAGCGGAACCTACGAGCAGTACTTC
TRBV4-1	-	-	TRBJ2-1	CASSQDHGAGSSYNEQFF	TGCGCCAGCAGCCAAGATCACGGGGCAGGAAGCTCCTACAATGAGCAGTTCTTC
TRBV2	-	-	TRBJ1-5	CASNFWARAQPQHF	TGTGCCAGCAATTTCTGGGCCAGGGCTCAGCCCCAGCATTTT
TRBV11-3	-	-	TRBJ1-4	CASSLSSGDYEKLFF	TGTGCCAGCAGCTTATCCTCGGGGGATTACGAAAAACTGTTTTTT
TRBV2	few	-	TRBJ1-3	CASSDRGDSGNTIYF	TGTGCCAGCAGTGATCGGGGAGACTCTGGAAACACCATATATTTT
TRBV4-2	-	-	TRBJ2-1	CASSQDLTNLYNEQFF	TGTGCCAGCAGCCAAGATTTGACGAACCTCTACAATGAGCAGTTCTTC
TRBV5-4	-	-	TRBJ1-1	CASSSDAGSGAFF	TGTGCCAGCAGCTCCGACGCCGGCTCGGGCGCTTTCTTT
TRBV25-1	-	-	TRBJ1-1	CASSEGPEGMNTEAFF	TGTGCCAGCAGTGAAGGTCCGGAGGGAATGAACACTGAAGCTTTCTTT
TRBV6-5	once	TRBD1	TRBJ1-5	CASSPGTGVQPQHF	TGTGCCAGCAGCCCCGGGACAGGGGTTCAGCCCCAGCATTTT
TRBV5-8	-	-	TRBJ1-5	CASSLGAGGVSQPQHF	TGTGCCAGCAGCTTGGGCGCCGGGGGGGTAAGTCAGCCCCAGCATTTT
TRBV5-6	-	-	TRBJ1-1	CASSDGTIDTEAFF	TGTGCCAGCAGCGATGGGACAATCGACACTGAAGCTTTCTTT
TRBV27	-	TRBD2	TRBJ2-1	CASSTLTSGSENYNEQFF	TGTGCCAGCAGTACACTGACTAGCGGGAGCGAGAACTACAATGAGCAGTTCTTC
TRBV27	-	TRBD2	TRBJ2-3	CASTGVAGGADTQYF	TGTGCCAGCACAGGTGTAGCGGGAGGGGCAGATACGCAGTATTTT
TRBV27	-	TRBD2	TRBJ2-7	CASRVGTSGTGEQYF	TGTGCCAGCAGGGTTGGGACTAGCGGGACGGGCGAGCAGTACTTC
TRBV27	few	-	TRBJ2-2	CASSLSRNGELFF	TGTGCCAGCAGTTTATCGCGAAACGGGGAGCTGTTTTTT
TRBV5-4	-	TRBD2	TRBJ2-7	CASSLWSSGSSYEQYF	TGTGCCAGCAGCTTGTGGTCTAGCGGGAGCTCCTACGAGCAGTACTTC
TRBV19	-	-	TRBJ2-5	CASSPGPVKWEKTQYF	TGTGCCAGTAGCCCCGGCCCAGTCAAGTGGGAAAAGACCCAGTACTTC
TRBV5-1	-	-	TRBJ1-3	CARYREEGVRGNTIYF	TGCGCCAGGTACCGAGAGGAGGGGGTGAGGGGAAACACCATATATTTT
TRBV27	once	TRBD2	TRBJ2-3	CASSLGGGTQYF	TGTGCCAGCAGTTTGGGCGGGGGAACGCAGTATTTT
TRBV2	-	TRBD2	TRBJ2-7	CASSEELGLAASSSYEQYF	TGTGCCAGCAGTGAAGAGTTGGGACTAGCGGCTTCAAGCTCCTACGAGCAGTACTTC
TRBV11-3	-	-	TRBJ1-1	CASSFGENTEAFF	TGTGCCAGCAGCTTCGGGGAGAACACTGAAGCTTTCTTT
TRBV4-2	-	-	TRBJ2-3	CASSQEKMDTQYF	TGTGCCAGCAGCCAAGAAAAAATGGATACGCAGTATTTT
TRBV9	-	-	TRBJ1-1	CASSVVWGASAEAFF	TGTGCCAGCAGCGTAGTATGGGGGGCGTCCGCTGAAGCTTTCTTT
TRBV4-1	-	TRBD1	TRBJ2-7	CASSQSQGASYEQYF	TGCGCCAGCAGCCAATCACAGGGGGCATCCTACGAGCAGTACTTC
TRBV28	-	-	TRBJ2-7	CASSRPPRSGLVEQYF	TGTGCCAGCAGCCGTCCCCCCCGCAGCGGGTTAGTCGAGCAGTACTTC
TRBV29-1	-	TRBD1	TRBJ1-1	CSVEDSRGGNTEAFF	TGCAGCGTTGAAGACTCCCGAGGGGGCAACACTGAAGCTTTCTTT
TRBV9	once	-	TRBJ2-3	CASSVAGQSTDTQYF	TGTGCCAGCAGCGTAGCCGGACAGAGCACAGATACGCAGTATTTT
TRBV7-6	-	-	TRBJ2-3	CASSLAGGRSTDTQYF	TGTGCCAGCAGCTTAGCAGGGGGGAGAAGCACAGATACGCAGTATTTT
TRBV21-1	once	-	TRBJ2-3	CASSPGTSGSGDTQYF	TGTGCCAGCAGTCCCGGGACTAGCGGGAGCGGAGATACGCAGTATTTT
TRBV5-6	-	-	TRBJ2-7	CASSTGSAVYEQYF	TGTGCCAGCAGCACCGGGAGTGCCGTCTACGAGCAGTACTTC
TRBV7-8	-	TRBD1	TRBJ2-7	CASRPGTGIGEQYF	TGTGCCAGCAGGCCCGGGACAGGGATCGGCGAGCAGTACTTC
TRBV27	-	-	TRBJ1-5	CASGEYSNQPQHF	TGTGCCAGCGGAGAATATAGCAATCAGCCCCAGCATTTT
TRBV29-1	-	-	TRBJ1-2	CSVDSSTDPNGYTF	TGCAGCGTTGATTCTAGTACCGACCCCAATGGCTACACCTTC
TRBV30	-	TRBD2	TRBJ2-7	CAWSGGLGLDYEQYF	TGTGCCTGGAGTGGGGGCCTTGGACTAGACTACGAGCAGTACTTC
TRBV6-6	-	TRBD1	TRBJ1-1	CASSSHRGNTEAFF	TGTGCCAGCAGTTCCCACAGGGGGAACACTGAAGCTTTCTTT
TRBV5-1	-	TRBD1	TRBJ1-1	CASSLVSGGNTEAFF	TGCGCCAGCAGCTTGGTCTCAGGGGGGAACACTGAAGCTTTCTTT
TRBV28	-	-	TRBJ1-5	CASSLLELSNQPQHF	TGTGCCAGCAGTTTACTCGAACTCAGCAATCAGCCCCAGCATTTT
TRBV20-1	-	-	TRBJ2-1	CSARHKNEQFF	TGCAGTGCTAGACATAAGAATGAGCAGTTCTTC
TRBV10-2	-	TRBD1	TRBJ1-1	CASETGMNTEAFF	TGCGCCAGCGAGACAGGGATGAACACTGAAGCTTTCTTT
TRBV2	-	-	TRBJ2-2	CASLYQETGELFF	TGTGCCAGCCTCTATCAAGAGACCGGGGAGCTGTTTTTT
TRBV4-2	-	-	TRBJ2-1	CASSQVANSYNEQFF	TGTGCCAGCAGCCAAGTTGCTAACTCCTACAATGAGCAGTTCTTC
TRBV4-1	-	TRBD2	TRBJ2-1	CASSPGAGTTFNEQFF	TGCGCCAGCAGCCCGGGAGCGGGAACTACATTCAATGAGCAGTTCTTC
TRBV15	-	TRBD1	TRBJ1-1	CATSLTTGVDTEAFF	TGTGCCACCAGCTTAACGACAGGGGTGGACACTGAAGCTTTCTTT
TRBV4-2	-	-	TRBJ1-4	CASSQVTVQAAANEKLFF	TGTGCCAGCAGCCAAGTGACGGTTCAGGCGGCCGCTAATGAAAAACTGTTTTTT